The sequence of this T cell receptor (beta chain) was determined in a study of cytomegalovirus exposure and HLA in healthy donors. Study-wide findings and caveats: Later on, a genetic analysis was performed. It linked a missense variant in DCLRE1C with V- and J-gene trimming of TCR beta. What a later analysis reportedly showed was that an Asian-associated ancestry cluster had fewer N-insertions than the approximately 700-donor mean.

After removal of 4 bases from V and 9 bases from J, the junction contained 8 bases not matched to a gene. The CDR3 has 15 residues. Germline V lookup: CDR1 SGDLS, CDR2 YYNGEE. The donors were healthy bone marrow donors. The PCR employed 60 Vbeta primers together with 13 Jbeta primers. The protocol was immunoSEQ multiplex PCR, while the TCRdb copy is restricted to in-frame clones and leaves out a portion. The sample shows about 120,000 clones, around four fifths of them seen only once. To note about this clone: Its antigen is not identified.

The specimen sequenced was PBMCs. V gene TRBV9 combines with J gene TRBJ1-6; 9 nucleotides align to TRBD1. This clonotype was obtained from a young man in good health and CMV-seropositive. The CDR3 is CASSTGTGMSSPLHF. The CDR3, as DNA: TGTGCCAGCAGCACCGGGACAGGGATGAGTTCACCCCTCCACTTT.